This TCR beta chain originates from a study of blood T cells in healthy people across ages. Overall study findings and caveats: When set beside aged donors, long-lived donors presented more naive CD4+ cells and higher diversity. For the donors, CMV status was unknown and possibly confounded expanded clonotype changes.

Note on this clonotype: The antigen is undetermined. A much more abundant neighbour one base away suggests this may be a read error.

The germline V and J ends were trimmed by 4 bases and 7 bases, with 17 bases remaining between them. The CDR3 is made up of 14 amino acids. Looked up from germline, CDR1 is GTSNPN and CDR2 is SVGIG (reference sequence). A second 7 to 11 cycle PCR used barcoded and J-beta primers. Each cDNA molecule, via a template-switch adaptor with 12 random nucleotides, was tagged. MiXCR was run by TCRdb on the 5' RACE reads, yielding one entry per CDR3 protein. The repertoire holds about 650,000 distinct CDR3 sequences, with around 32% as singletons. V and J are TRBV30 and TRBJ2-1; possible D gene TRBD2, 6 bases. Sequenced sample: blood. The receptor's source is a woman older than 75 in good health. The CDR3: CAWTLRGLMNEQFF. As DNA, the CDR3 is TGTGCCTGGACCCTTCGGGGGTTAATGAATGAGCAGTTCTTC.